The 30 T cell receptor beta chains below all came from one sample that was sequenced in a study of OX40 agonist ivuxolimab in advanced cancers. Clones were sequenced by immunoSEQ multiplex PCR, and TCRdb holds only the in-frame ones, with some missing. The sample has approximately 98,000 clones, approximately 84% seen once; the top ten hold around 5.5%. Sample: CD4+ or CD8+ T cells sorted from blood, taken in a trial of the OX40 agonist ivuxolimab. Receptor source: an adult with an advanced solid tumor such as melanoma, head and neck, liver or kidney cancer.

The rearrangement links TRBV7-2 to TRBJ2-3; tentatively, D is TRBD2 (5 bases). From germline, CDR1 is SGHTA and CDR2 FQGNSA. V lost 3 bases to trimming and J lost 7 bases, with 14 bases between them. The CDR3 sequence is 14 residues long. CDR3 bases: TGTGCCAGCAGCTTGGGTCTAGCCTCAAATACGCAGTATTTT. This encodes CASSLGLASNTQYF.

The chain links TRBV21-1 to TRBJ2-1; TRBD2, the table's D call, lacks a check against the DNA. TRBV21-1 is recorded as a pseudogene. The CDR3 has 17 amino acids. Written as DNA, the CDR3 is TGTGCCAGCATCCAAAGCCGGGGGCGGGGGATCTACAATGAGCAGTTCTTC. It specifies CASIQSRGRGIYNEQFF.

A single count supports this clone. The chain is built from TRBV10-1 and TRBJ2-2; the D is unclear. V shed 6 bases and J shed 5 bases, with 13 bases lying between them. Germline V CDR1 and CDR2: WNHNN, SYGVQD (reference sequence). The CDR3 runs to 14 residues. The CDR3 coding sequence is TGCGCCAGCAGGGCTGAGGTGAAAACCGGGGAGCTGTTTTTT. Encoded protein: CASRAEVKTGELFF.

This clone was seen only a few times. The chain links TRBV5-1 to TRBJ2-3, with D tentatively TRBD2 (5 bases). The CDR3 sequence is 16 residues long. Trimming left V 0 bases short and J 0 bases short, with 11 bases between. CDR1 is SGHRS and CDR2 is YFSETQ in the germline V gene. DNA of the CDR3: TGCGCCAGCAGCTTGGGCTCCAGCGGAAGCACAGATACGCAGTATTTT. Translation: CASSLGSSGSTDTQYF.

CDR3 nucleotides: TGTGCCAGCAGGGGACTAGCGGGAGGGCCATCGAATGAGCAGTTCTTC. Protein sequence: CASRGLAGGPSNEQFF. The chain carries TRBV27 and TRBJ2-1; 16 bases fit TRBD2. This CDR3 is 16 amino acids long. From germline, CDR1 is MNHEY and CDR2 SMNVEV (reference sequence). J lost 7 bases, V lost 6 bases, and 6 bases had no gene match.

V and J are TRBV12-5 and TRBJ1-4; D gene uncertain. The CDR3 consists of 14 residues. Germline V CDR1 and CDR2: LGHNT, FRNRAP. Trimming cost V 2 bases and J 3 bases, with 7 bases left between them. The DNA of the CDR3 is TGTGCTAGTGGTTTGCCTCCCCCTAATGAAAAACTGTTTTTT. Amino acids: CASGLPPPNEKLFF.

CDR3 loop: CASSLGPQGNTEAFF. CDR3 sequence (DNA): TGTGCCAGCAGCTTGGGCCCTCAGGGGAACACTGAAGCTTTCTTT. The J gene is TRBJ1-1, the V gene TRBV5-4, with D perhaps matching TRBD1 (5 bases). The CDR3 spans 15 residues. CDR1 is SGHNT and CDR2 is YYREEE in the germline V gene (reference sequence). V gave up 0 bases and J gave up 1 base, with 10 bases separating them.

V and J are TRBV20-1 and TRBJ1-2; D ambiguous. This CDR3 contains 11 residues. The germline V gene has CDR1 DFQATT and CDR2 SNEGSKA (reference sequence). The V and J ends lost 5 bases and 4 bases respectively, with 8 bases between them. This chain's CDR3 is CSAYTLYGYTF. In DNA, the CDR3 is TGCAGTGCTTATACGCTCTATGGCTACACCTTC.

The CDR3 region is CASSLSADEQFF. DNA of the CDR3: TGCGCCAGCAGCTTGAGCGCCGATGAGCAGTTCTTC. The chain has TRBV5-1 and TRBJ2-1; unclear D gene. This CDR3 has 12 amino acids. With 1 base removed from V and 8 bases from J, the gap between germline ends came to 7 bases. CDR1 SGHRS and CDR2 YFSETQ come from the germline V gene.

The rearrangement links TRBV7-9 to TRBJ2-2; D may be TRBD2 (5 bases). Trimming shortened V by 8 bases and J by 7 bases, and 11 bases separated the two germline ends. CDR1 is SEHNR, CDR2 FQNEAQ, per germline (reference sequence). The length of the CDR3 is 12 residues. This CDR3 is CASCPGDGELFF. In DNA form, the CDR3 reads TGTGCCAGCTGCCCCGGGGACGGGGAGCTGTTTTTT.

The chain links TRBV7-8 to TRBJ2-1, with 10 positions matching TRBD2. The CDR3 has 18 residues. Trimming removed 2 bases from V and 4 bases from J; junction bases left unmatched: 11. Germline-derived CDR1 and CDR2 are SGHVS and FQNEAQ. The CDR3 loop reads CASSLRRLAGAQYNEQFF. In DNA form, the CDR3 reads TGTGCCAGCAGCTTACGGCGGCTAGCGGGGGCCCAATACAATGAGCAGTTCTTC. Full variable domain (rest looked up from reference TRBV7-8 and TRBJ2-1): GAGVSQSPRYKVAKRGQDVALRCDPISGHVSLFWYQQALGQGPEFLTYFQNEAQLDKSGLPSDRFFAERPEGSVSTLKIQRTQQEDSAVYLCASSLRRLAGAQYNEQFFGPGTRLTVL.

The chain uses TRBV19 and TRBJ1-4; D call uncertain. The CDR3 loop spans 14 amino acids. Deletions cut 5 bases from V and 4 bases from J, with 11 bases between. CDR1 is LNHDA and CDR2 is SQIVND in the germline V gene (reference sequence). This CDR3 is CASSEGEFNEKLFF. In DNA, the CDR3 is TGTGCCAGTAGTGAAGGAGAATTTAATGAAAAACTGTTTTTT.

The CDR3 DNA is TGTGCCAGCTCACCTCAATCAGCGGGAAACACCGGGGAGCTGTTTTTT. Its protein product is CASSPQSAGNTGELFF. The chain has TRBV18 and TRBJ2-2; 7 bases fit TRBD2. The germline gives CDR1 KGHSH, CDR2 LQKENI. With 3 bases clipped from V and 2 bases from J, the junction kept 6 bases outside the gene matches. CDR3 length: 16 amino acids.

V gene TRBV6-5 combines with J gene TRBJ1-2; TRBD1 matches at 9 bases. Germline V CDR1 and CDR2: MNHEY, SVGAGI. The V and J ends lost 6 bases and 7 bases, in that order; junction bases with no gene match: 9. The CDR3 consists of 14 residues. The CDR3 protein is CASSLGDRVLGYTF. In DNA form, the CDR3 reads TGTGCCAGCAGCCTAGGGGACAGGGTGCTTGGCTACACCTTC.

This chain joins TRBV4-3 and TRBJ2-5; the match to TRBD1 covers 10 bases. With the DNA end fitting TRBJ2-7 better, the J assignment may be wrong. The CDR3 covers 14 residues. CDR1 is LGHNA, CDR2 YSLEER, per germline. The CDR3 reads CASRLGTGAYEQYF. DNA for the CDR3: TGCGCCAGCAGACTCGGGACAGGGGCCTACGAGCAGTACTTC.

The chain carries TRBV6-6 and TRBJ1-5; D is possibly TRBD1 (5 bases). Germline CDR1 and CDR2: MNHNY and SVGAGI (reference sequence). Trimming left V 7 bases short and J 5 bases short, with 18 bases between. This CDR3 has 15 amino acids. The CDR3 DNA sequence: TGTGCCAGCAACCTACGGGGCAGGGATGATCAGCCCCAGCATTTT. Amino acids: CASNLRGRDDQPQHF.

The rearrangement joins TRBV2 to TRBJ2-5, with unresolved D. The CDR3 is 13 amino acids. From germline, CDR1 is SNHLY and CDR2 FYNNEI. V was trimmed by 7 bases and J by 4 bases, leaving 13 bases between them. CDR3 DNA: TGTGCCAGCACAGGATTAGGGCCAGAGACCCAGTACTTC. Translating it yields CASTGLGPETQYF. The complete variable domain, with remaining parts taken from reference TRBV2 and TRBJ2-5, reads EPEVTQTPSHQVTQMGQEVILRCVPISNHLYFYWYRQILGQKVEFLVSFYNNEISEKSEIFDDQFSVERPDGSNFTLKIRSTKLEDSAMYFCASTGLGPETQYFGPGTRLLVL.

This chain links TRBV6-4 with TRBJ1-1; D is perhaps TRBD1 (5 bases). Germline V lookup: CDR1 MRHNA, CDR2 SNTAGT. The CDR3 is 13 residues long. Trimming left V 2 bases short and J 4 bases short, with 8 bases between. CDR3 in amino acids: CASSDRGGTEAFF. CDR3 in DNA: TGTGCCAGCAGTGACAGGGGTGGCACTGAAGCTTTCTTT.

J is TRBJ2-2 and V is TRBV7-8, with D unresolved. V was shortened by 4 bases and J by 7 bases, with 16 bases between the two germline ends. CDR1 and CDR2 (germline): SGHVS, FQNEAQ. This CDR3 is 15 amino acids long. The CDR3 sequence is CASSSAGVKGGELFF. In DNA form, the CDR3 reads TGTGCCAGCAGCTCCGCCGGAGTGAAGGGCGGGGAGCTGTTTTTT.

This clone showed up just once. J is TRBJ2-2 and V is TRBV9, with a weak D call TRBD1 (5 bases). The V end was cut by 0 bases, the J end by 2 bases, with 11 bases between. This CDR3 is built from 16 residues. Germline V lookup: CDR1 SGDLS, CDR2 YYNGEE. The CDR3 is CASSVDGQGNTGELFF. In DNA, the CDR3 is TGTGCCAGCAGCGTAGATGGGCAGGGAAACACCGGGGAGCTGTTTTTT.

The CDR3 DNA reads TGCGCCAGCAGCACAAACACAGATACGCAGTATTTT. Its translation is CASSTNTDTQYF. The chain combines TRBV5-1 with TRBJ2-3, with D unresolved. Germline CDR1 is SGHRS and CDR2 is YFSETQ. The CDR3 is 12 amino acids. The V gene lost 4 bases and the J gene lost 2 bases, with 5 bases spanning the gap. Full variable domain (remainder filled in from reference TRBV5-1 and TRBJ2-3): KAGVTQTPRYLIKTRGQQVTLSCSPISGHRSVSWYQQTPGQGLQFLFEYFSETQRNKGNFPGRFSGRQFSNSRSEMNVSTLELGDSALYLCASSTNTDTQYFGPGTRLTVL.

This clone was detected only once. This chain uses TRBV10-3 with TRBJ2-3; D is undetermined. Germline CDR1 ENHRY, CDR2 SYGVKD. Trimming cost V 5 bases and J 8 bases, with 14 bases left between them. This CDR3 spans 13 amino acids. In nucleotides, the CDR3 is TGTGCCATCAGTCAATATTCCCTGAGTACGCAGTATTTT. It specifies CAISQYSLSTQYF.

This clone was seen only a few times. The chain has TRBV10-1 and TRBJ2-7, with a weak D call TRBD2 (5 bases). The germline gives CDR1 WNHNN, CDR2 SYGVQD (reference sequence). This CDR3 has 12 amino acids. Trimming took off 0 bases at V and 12 bases at J, with 12 bases between the two ends. The CDR3 region is CASSESTGGLYF. The CDR3 nucleotides read TGCGCCAGCAGTGAGTCGACGGGCGGGCTGTACTTC.

The chain links TRBV9 to TRBJ2-1, with 15 bases matching TRBD2. The V gene's germline CDR1 is SGDLS and CDR2 YYNGEE. The CDR3 loop spans 15 amino acids. V gave up 6 bases and J gave up 7 bases; unmatched junction bases: 5. The CDR3 spells CASNAGTSGRNEQFF. The CDR3, as DNA: TGTGCCAGCAACGCCGGGACTAGCGGGAGGAATGAGCAGTTCTTC.

This rearrangement joins TRBV29-1 to TRBJ2-5; D might be TRBD2 (5 bases). The CDR3 consists of 13 residues. Per germline, CDR1 SQVTM and CDR2 ANQGSEA. V lost 7 bases to trimming and J lost 5 bases, with 17 bases between them. The CDR3 reads CSAPRAGSETQYF. DNA of the CDR3: TGCAGCGCCCCAAGGGCGGGCTCTGAGACCCAGTACTTC.

The chain recombines TRBV7-3 with TRBJ2-7; D gene uncertain. In germline, CDR1 is SGHTA, CDR2 FQGTGA. The CDR3 has 13 amino acids. Trimming pared 2 bases from V and 1 base from J, leaving 6 bases between. The CDR3 DNA sequence: TGTGCCAGCAGCTTATACAATTCCTACGAGCAGTACTTC. It specifies CASSLYNSYEQYF.

The chain employs TRBV2 and TRBJ2-7; D may be TRBD1 (6 bases). The CDR3 has 14 amino acids. The V end was cut by 4 bases, the J end by 3 bases, with 13 bases between. Germline V gene lookup returns CDR1 SNHLY and CDR2 FYNNEI. The CDR3 sequence is CASSVNRALYEQYF. The CDR3 bases are TGTGCCAGCAGTGTAAACAGGGCCCTCTACGAGCAGTACTTC.

The genes are TRBV5-1 and TRBJ1-3; D is ambiguous. This CDR3 comprises 16 residues. V lost 4 bases and J 0 bases, leaving 14 bases between the germline ends. Germline CDR1 reads SGHRS; CDR2 reads YFSETQ. The CDR3 loop reads CASSTVGSVSGNTIYF. The CDR3 bases are TGCGCCAGCAGCACGGTGGGATCAGTCTCTGGAAACACCATATATTTT.

J is TRBJ1-1 and V is TRBV6-6; D gene uncertain. This CDR3 region has 14 residues. Germline V gene lookup returns CDR1 MNHNY and CDR2 SVGAGI (reference sequence). The ends were cut back, 2 bases at V and 5 bases at J, with 12 bases in the middle. The CDR3 here is CASSYLKRNTEAFF. CDR3 DNA sequence: TGTGCCAGCAGTTACCTCAAAAGAAATACTGAAGCTTTCTTT.

V is TRBV5-1 and J is TRBJ1-1, with TRBD1 as a possible D gene (6 bases). Germline values: CDR1 SGHRS, CDR2 YFSETQ. The CDR3 covers 15 residues. Trimming removed 0 bases from V and 5 bases from J, with 14 bases in between. CDR3 nucleotides: TGCGCCAGCAGCTTGGAGGTGGGGGGGCGGACTGAAGCTTTCTTT. Encoded protein: CASSLEVGGRTEAFF.